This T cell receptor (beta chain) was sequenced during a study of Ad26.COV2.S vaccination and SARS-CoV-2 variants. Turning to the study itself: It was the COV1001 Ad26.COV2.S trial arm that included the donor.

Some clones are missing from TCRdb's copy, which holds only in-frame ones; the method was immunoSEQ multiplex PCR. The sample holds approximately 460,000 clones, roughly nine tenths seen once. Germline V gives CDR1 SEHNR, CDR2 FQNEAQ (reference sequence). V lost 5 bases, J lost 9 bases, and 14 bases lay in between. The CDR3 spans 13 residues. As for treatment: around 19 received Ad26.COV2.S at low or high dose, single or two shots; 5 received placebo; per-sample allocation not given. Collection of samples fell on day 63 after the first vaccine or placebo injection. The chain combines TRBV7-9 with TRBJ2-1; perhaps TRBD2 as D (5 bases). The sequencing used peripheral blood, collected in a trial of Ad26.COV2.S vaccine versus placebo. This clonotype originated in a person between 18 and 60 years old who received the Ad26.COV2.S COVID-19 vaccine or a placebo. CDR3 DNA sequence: TGTGCCAGCAGCCGAAGAGCGGAGCTTGAGCAGTTCTTC. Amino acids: CASSRRAELEQFF.